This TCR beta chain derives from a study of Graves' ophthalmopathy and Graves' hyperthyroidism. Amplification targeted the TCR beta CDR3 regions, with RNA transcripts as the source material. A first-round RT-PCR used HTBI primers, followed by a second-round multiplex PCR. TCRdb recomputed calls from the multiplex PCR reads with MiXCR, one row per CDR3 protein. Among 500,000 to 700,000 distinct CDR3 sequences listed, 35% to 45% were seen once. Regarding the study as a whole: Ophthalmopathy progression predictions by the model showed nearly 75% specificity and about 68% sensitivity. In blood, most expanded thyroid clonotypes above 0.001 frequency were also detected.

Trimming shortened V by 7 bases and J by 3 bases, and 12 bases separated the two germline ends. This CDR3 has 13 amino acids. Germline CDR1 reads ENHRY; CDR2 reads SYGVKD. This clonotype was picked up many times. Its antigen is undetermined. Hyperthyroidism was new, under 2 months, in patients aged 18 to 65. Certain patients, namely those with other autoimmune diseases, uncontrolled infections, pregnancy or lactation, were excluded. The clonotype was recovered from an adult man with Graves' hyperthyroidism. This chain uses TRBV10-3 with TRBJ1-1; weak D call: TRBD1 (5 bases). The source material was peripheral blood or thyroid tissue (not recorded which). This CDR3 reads CAINPGSDTEAFF. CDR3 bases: TGTGCCATCAATCCAGGGTCGGACACTGAAGCTTTCTTT.